These 4 T cell receptor beta chains were sequenced from one sample in a study of T cell responses to AZD1222 COVID-19 vaccine. Profiled with immunoSEQ multiplex PCR; TCRdb holds only in-frame clones, not every one. The sample yields some 140,000 clones, 70% to 90% seen once. Sequences were derived from peripheral blood, sampled on day 0 of MenACWY control vaccination. The receptors originated from an adult in good health.

The chain employs TRBV4-3 and TRBJ1-2; the D is unclear. Germline V gene lookup returns CDR1 LGHNA and CDR2 YSLEER. The CDR3 sequence is 15 residues long. Trimming removed 3 bases at V and 0 bases at J, with 11 bases between. CDR3 nucleotide sequence: TGCGCCAGCAGCCATCGGGTCATTCCTAACTATGGCTACACCTTC. Translation: CASSHRVIPNYGYTF.

The CDR3 nucleotides are TGTGCCAGCAGCCCGAGCCGGTATAGCAATCAGCCCCAGCATTTT. Translation: CASSPSRYSNQPQHF. V and J are TRBV5-5 and TRBJ1-5; D call uncertain. CDR1 is SGHKS and CDR2 is YYEKEE in the germline V gene (reference sequence). This CDR3 comprises 15 residues. Trimming took off 4 bases at V and 0 bases at J, with 11 bases between the two ends.

The rearrangement uses TRBV12-3 or TRBV12-4 and TRBJ1-2, with a weak D call TRBD1 (6 bases). The CDR3 length is 11 residues. The V end lost 6 bases, the J end lost 10 bases, and 12 bases lay between the germline ends. The CDR3 spells CASSLGQLYTF. The CDR3 DNA reads TGTGCCAGCAGCCTAGGACAGCTCTACACCTTC.

This clone was seen a handful of times. The rearrangement joins TRBV18 to TRBJ2-3, with 14 positions matching TRBD2. Germline CDR1 and CDR2: KGHSH and LQKENI. Losses at the gene ends were 3 bases for V and 5 bases for J; bases not matched to a gene: 7. The CDR3 covers 17 residues. CDR3 in DNA: TGTGCCAGCTCACCTATGGGACTAGCGGGAGTTGTAGATACGCAGTATTTT. Its translation: CASSPMGLAGVVDTQYF.